The 21 T cell receptor beta chains reported below all come from one sample, sequenced in a study of Ad26.COV2.S vaccination and SARS-CoV-2 variants. Measured with immunoSEQ multiplex PCR; TCRdb has only the in-frame clones, and not every one. The sample records 380,000 or so clones, about 86% being singletons. As to treatment: about 20 received Ad26.COV2.S at low or high dose, single or two shots; about 5 received placebo; per-sample allocation not given. Each sample was drawn 63 days after the first injection (of vaccine or placebo). This material consisted of peripheral blood, taken in a trial of Ad26.COV2.S vaccine versus placebo. These receptors all come from a person between 18 and 65 years old who received the Ad26.COV2.S COVID-19 vaccine or a placebo.

V usage is TRBV7-9 and J usage is TRBJ1-1; 10 positions agree with TRBD1. Trimming at V came to 6 bases and at J to 6 bases, leaving 19 bases not matched to a gene. The V gene's germline CDR1 is SEHNR and CDR2 FQNEAQ (reference sequence). There are 18 residues in the CDR3. The CDR3: CASSLKFSGQGFVAEAFF. The CDR3 DNA reads TGTGCCAGCAGTCTAAAGTTCTCGGGACAGGGGTTTGTCGCTGAAGCTTTCTTT. The full variable domain, rest sourced from reference TRBV7-9 and TRBJ1-1, is DTGVSQNPRHKITKRGQNVTFRCDPISEHNRLYWYRQTLGQGPEFLTYFQNEAQLEKSRLLSDRFSAERPKGSFSTLEIQRTEQGDSAMYLCASSLKFSGQGFVAEAFFGQGTRLTVV.

V is TRBV6-5 and J is TRBJ2-7; D might be TRBD1 (6 bases). CDR1 and CDR2 (germline): MNHEY, SVGAGI. This CDR3 spans 15 amino acids. Deletions cut 8 bases from V and 7 bases from J, with 24 bases between. This CDR3 reads CASGFSQGPTSEQYF. The DNA for the CDR3 is TGTGCCAGCGGCTTCTCACAGGGTCCGACGTCAGAGCAGTACTTC.

This clone appeared once. As DNA, the CDR3 is TGTGCCAGCAGTTTATACGGACTAGCGGGGGCTCCGAACACCGGGGAGCTGTTTTTT. The encoded protein is CASSLYGLAGAPNTGELFF. The rearrangement joins TRBV28 to TRBJ2-2; 13 bases line up with TRBD2. With V trimmed by 1 base and J by 0 bases, 5 bases remained unmatched. Germline V gives CDR1 MDHEN, CDR2 SYDVKM. The CDR3 contains 19 residues. Using reference TRBV28 and TRBJ2-2 for the parts outside the CDR3, the full variable domain is DVKVTQSSRYLVKRTGEKVFLECVQDMDHENMFWYRQDPGLGLRLIYFSYDVKMKEKGDIPEGYSVSREKKERFSLILESASTNQTSMYLCASSLYGLAGAPNTGELFFGEGSRLTVL.

The rearrangement links TRBV7-8 to TRBJ1-4, with 7 bases identical to TRBD1. J lost 7 bases, V lost 2 bases, and 4 bases had no gene match. Germline CDR1 SGHVS, CDR2 FQNEAQ. The CDR3 covers 14 residues. In DNA form, the CDR3 reads TGTGCCAGCAGCTTATCAGGGGGAGGTGAAAAACTGTTTTTT. The encoded protein is CASSLSGGGEKLFF.

The V and J genes are TRBV7-9 and TRBJ2-7; TRBD1 aligns across 7 bases. V trimming: 1 base; J trimming: 5 bases; junction bases outside the gene matches: 5. CDR1 and CDR2 (germline): SEHNR, FQNEAQ (reference sequence). The CDR3 is 14 amino acids. CDR3 in DNA: TGTGCCAGCAGCTTAGGACAGGGCAACCACGAGCAGTACTTC. Translation: CASSLGQGNHEQYF.

The chain employs TRBV19 and TRBJ2-1, with 7 bases aligning to TRBD1. The CDR3 is made up of 14 amino acids. J was trimmed by 3 bases and V by 3 bases; bases with no gene match: 2. The germline gives CDR1 LNHDA, CDR2 SQIVND (reference sequence). The CDR3 region has the DNA TGTGCCAGTAGTATTGGGGACAGCTACAATGAGCAGTTCTTC. Translation: CASSIGDSYNEQFF.

The J gene is TRBJ2-7, the V gene TRBV3-1 (or the pseudogene TRBV3-2), with D possibly matching TRBD1 (6 bases). The CDR3 has 15 residues. The germline CDR1 and CDR2 sequences are LGHDT and YNNKEL (reference sequence). Trimming left V 0 bases short and J 2 bases short, with 11 bases between. This CDR3 reads CASSQDGTPTYEQYF. DNA for the CDR3: TGTGCCAGCAGCCAAGATGGGACACCCACCTACGAGCAGTACTTC.

The rearrangement joins TRBV4-2 to TRBJ1-1, with D possibly matching TRBD1 (6 bases). V was trimmed by 2 bases and J by 3 bases, leaving 10 bases between them. Germline V gene lookup returns CDR1 LGHNA and CDR2 YNFKEQ. The CDR3 loop spans 14 amino acids. CDR3 amino acids: CASSQWEGDTEAFF. The DNA of the CDR3 is TGTGCCAGCAGCCAATGGGAGGGGGACACTGAAGCTTTCTTT.

This chain uses TRBV5-6 with TRBJ2-1; TRBD2 aligns across 9 bases. The CDR3 sequence is 13 residues long. Germline trimming cut 1 base from V and 8 bases from J; bases unmatched to any gene: 1. Germline V gene sequence: CDR1 SGHDT, CDR2 YYEEEE. CDR3 residues: CASSLRTSDEQFF. In DNA form, the CDR3 reads TGTGCCAGCAGCTTGAGGACTAGCGATGAGCAGTTCTTC.

J is TRBJ1-2 and V is TRBV12-5; TRBD1 matches at 7 bases. The CDR3 is made up of 15 amino acids. V dropped 1 base and J dropped 4; count of bases not matched to a gene: 6. Germline V lookup: CDR1 LGHNT, CDR2 FRNRAP. The CDR3 protein is CASGLDQHRGYGYTF. The CDR3 nucleotides read TGTGCTAGTGGTTTGGACCAACACAGGGGCTATGGCTACACCTTC.

The chain joins TRBV27 to TRBJ2-3, with D maybe TRBD2 (7 bases). Trimming left V 8 bases short and J 4 bases short, with 16 bases between. The CDR3 extends over 14 amino acids. Germline CDR1 reads MNHEY; CDR2 reads SMNVEV (reference sequence). This CDR3 is CASGVGGAADTQYF. The CDR3 region has the DNA TGTGCCAGCGGGGTGGGGGGGGCCGCAGATACGCAGTATTTT.

The gene calls are TRBV30 and TRBJ1-3; tentative D call: TRBD1 (5 bases). Trimming took 7 bases from V and 0 from J, leaving 10 bases between them. Germline V gene lookup returns CDR1 GTSNPN and CDR2 SVGIG (reference sequence). The length of the CDR3 is 13 residues. The CDR3 coding sequence is TGTGCCTTCGCGGGGGGCTCTGGAAACACCATATATTTT. Its translation: CAFAGGSGNTIYF.

Points on this clone: A read error is the likely source, as a far larger clone sits one nucleotide away. The chain uses TRBV5-6 and TRBJ2-5; TRBD2 might be the D (5 bases). Germline CDR1 is SGHDT and CDR2 is YYEEEE. The CDR3 is made up of 11 amino acids. The germline V and J ends were trimmed by 4 bases and 4 bases, with 5 bases remaining between them. CDR3 residues: CASSRGETQYF. The DNA for the CDR3 is TGTGCCAGCAGCCGGGGAGAGACCCAGTACTTC.

In its sample, this clone was seen once. The rearrangement links TRBV7-8 to TRBJ1-5; tentative D call: TRBD1 (6 bases). The V and J ends lost 1 base and 4 bases respectively, with 8 bases between them. Germline CDR1 and CDR2: SGHVS and FQNEAQ. The CDR3 is 14 amino acids. For the CDR3, the DNA is TGTGCCAGCAGCTTAGGGACAGCTAATCAGCCCCAGCATTTT. Translating it yields CASSLGTANQPQHF.

V and J are TRBV6-5 and TRBJ2-3; the D call may be TRBD1 or TRBD2 (5 bases each). Germline CDR1 is MNHEY and CDR2 is SVGAGI. V gave up 6 bases and J gave up 3 bases, with 16 bases separating them. CDR3 size: 15 residues. The CDR3 sequence is CASSRPGPGTDTQYF. CDR3 nucleotides: TGTGCCAGCAGCCGACCGGGACCGGGGACAGATACGCAGTATTTT.

The chain has TRBV4-3 and TRBJ1-6; the D is unclear. The CDR3 contains 14 residues. V was trimmed by 1 base and J by 10 bases, leaving 11 bases between them. The germline V gene encodes CDR1 LGHNA and CDR2 YSLEER. The CDR3 DNA reads TGCGCCAGCAGCCAAGCTGACGATATGTCACCCCTCCACTTT. Protein: CASSQADDMSPLHF.

This rearrangement joins TRBV6-5 to TRBJ2-2; D remains ambiguous. The CDR3 sequence is 11 residues long. Trimming left V 6 bases short and J 5 bases short, with 4 bases between. Germline loops: CDR1 MNHEY, CDR2 SVGAGI. Written as DNA, the CDR3 is TGTGCCAGCAGAAGGACCGGGGAGCTGTTTTTT. The encoded protein is CASRRTGELFF.

The chain recombines TRBV4-3 with TRBJ1-3; no definite D call. The CDR3 runs 15 residues. Trimming left V 0 bases short and J 0 bases short, with 6 bases between. Germline CDR1 is LGHNA and CDR2 is YSLEER. CDR3 sequence reads: CASSQEGNSGNTIYF. CDR3 coding DNA: TGCGCCAGCAGCCAAGAGGGCAACTCTGGAAACACCATATATTTT.

The V call is TRBV3-1 (or the pseudogene TRBV3-2), the J call TRBJ1-1; a possible D gene is TRBD1 (5 bases). Trimming pared 6 bases from V and 6 bases from J, leaving 11 bases between. The length of the CDR3 is 12 residues. Germline V lookup: CDR1 LGHDT, CDR2 YNNKEL (reference sequence). The CDR3 reads CASSFGGAEAFF. The CDR3 DNA follows: TGTGCCAGCAGTTTCGGAGGGGCTGAAGCTTTCTTT.

J is TRBJ1-2 and V is TRBV5-1; D might be TRBD1 (5 bases). CDR3 length: 14 residues. CDR1 is SGHRS, CDR2 YFSETQ, per germline. The V and J ends lost 5 bases and 2 bases respectively, with 13 bases between them. CDR3 sequence (DNA): TGCGCCAGCAGTACCCAGGGTGGCAACTATGGCTACACCTTC. Protein sequence: CASSTQGGNYGYTF.

The chain's CDR3 is CASRLWTSGLDYEQYF. Here the CDR3 DNA reads TGTGCCAGCAGACTGTGGACCTCGGGACTGGACTACGAGCAGTACTTC. This chain uses TRBV28 with TRBJ2-7; D is perhaps TRBD2 (6 bases). The V end was cut by 6 bases, the J end by 3 bases, with 21 bases between. Germline assignment: CDR1 MDHEN and CDR2 SYDVKM. The CDR3 has 16 amino acids.